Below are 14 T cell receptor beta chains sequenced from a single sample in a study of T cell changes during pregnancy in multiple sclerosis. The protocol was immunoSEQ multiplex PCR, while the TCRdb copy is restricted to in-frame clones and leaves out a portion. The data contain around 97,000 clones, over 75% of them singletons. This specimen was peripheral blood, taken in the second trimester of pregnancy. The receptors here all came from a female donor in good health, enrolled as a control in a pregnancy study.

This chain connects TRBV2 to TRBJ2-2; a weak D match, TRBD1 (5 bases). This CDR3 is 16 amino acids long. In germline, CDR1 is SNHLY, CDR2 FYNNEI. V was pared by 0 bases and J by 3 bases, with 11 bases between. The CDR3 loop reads CASSEASAGHTGELFF. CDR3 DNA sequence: TGTGCCAGCAGTGAAGCTTCGGCAGGGCACACCGGGGAGCTGTTTTTT.

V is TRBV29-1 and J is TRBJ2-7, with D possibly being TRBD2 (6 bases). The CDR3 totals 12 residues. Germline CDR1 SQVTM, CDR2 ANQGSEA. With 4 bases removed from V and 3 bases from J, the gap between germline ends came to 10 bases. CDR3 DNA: TGCAGCGTTGGGGACTTCGGCTACGAGCAGTACTTC. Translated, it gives CSVGDFGYEQYF.

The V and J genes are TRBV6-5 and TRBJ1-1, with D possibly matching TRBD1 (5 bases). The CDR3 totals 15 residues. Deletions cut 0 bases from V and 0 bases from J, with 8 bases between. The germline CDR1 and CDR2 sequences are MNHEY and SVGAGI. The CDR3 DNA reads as TGTGCCAGCAGTTACTCTCCAGGGATGAACACTGAAGCTTTCTTT. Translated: CASSYSPGMNTEAFF.

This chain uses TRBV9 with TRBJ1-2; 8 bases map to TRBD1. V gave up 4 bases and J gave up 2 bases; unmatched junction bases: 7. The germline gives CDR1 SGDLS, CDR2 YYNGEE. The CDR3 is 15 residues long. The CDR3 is CASSRGQGENYGYTF. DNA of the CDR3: TGTGCCAGCAGCCGAGGACAGGGAGAGAACTATGGCTACACCTTC.

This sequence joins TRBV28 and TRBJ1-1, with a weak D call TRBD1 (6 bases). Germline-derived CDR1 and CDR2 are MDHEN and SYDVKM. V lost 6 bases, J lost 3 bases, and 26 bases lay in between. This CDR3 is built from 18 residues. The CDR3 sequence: CASSHPGPGGLRDTEAFF. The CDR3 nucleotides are TGTGCCAGCAGCCACCCGGGACCGGGGGGCTTACGGGACACTGAAGCTTTCTTT.

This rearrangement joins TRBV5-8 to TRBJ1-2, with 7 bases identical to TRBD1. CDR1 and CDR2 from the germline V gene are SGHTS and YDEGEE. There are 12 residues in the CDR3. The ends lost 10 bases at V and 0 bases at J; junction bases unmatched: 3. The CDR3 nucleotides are TGTGCCGACAGGGCCCCTAACTATGGCTACACCTTC. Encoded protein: CADRAPNYGYTF.

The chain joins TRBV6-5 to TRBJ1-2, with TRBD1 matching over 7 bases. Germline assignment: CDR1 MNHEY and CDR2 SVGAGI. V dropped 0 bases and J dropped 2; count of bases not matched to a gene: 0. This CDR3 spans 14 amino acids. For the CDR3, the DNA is TGTGCCAGCAGTTACTCACAGGGGAACTATGGCTACACCTTC. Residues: CASSYSQGNYGYTF.

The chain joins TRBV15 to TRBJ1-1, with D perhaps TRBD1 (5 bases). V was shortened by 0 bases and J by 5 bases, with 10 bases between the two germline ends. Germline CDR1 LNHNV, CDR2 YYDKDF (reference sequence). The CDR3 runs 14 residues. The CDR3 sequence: CATSREGVNTEAFF. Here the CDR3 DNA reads TGTGCCACCAGCAGAGAAGGGGTTAATACTGAAGCTTTCTTT.

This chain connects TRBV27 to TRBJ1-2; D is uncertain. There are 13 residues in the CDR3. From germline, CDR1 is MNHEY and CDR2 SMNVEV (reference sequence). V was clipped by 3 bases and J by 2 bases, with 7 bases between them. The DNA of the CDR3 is TGTGCCAGCAGTTTTACAGAGAACTATGGCTACACCTTC. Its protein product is CASSFTENYGYTF.

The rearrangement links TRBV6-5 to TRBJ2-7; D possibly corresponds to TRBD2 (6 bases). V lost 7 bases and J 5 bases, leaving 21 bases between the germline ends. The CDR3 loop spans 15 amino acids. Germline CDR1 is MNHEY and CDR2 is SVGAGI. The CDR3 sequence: CASNGRGSLFHEQYF. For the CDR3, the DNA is TGTGCCAGCAACGGGCGGGGATCCCTCTTTCACGAGCAGTACTTC.

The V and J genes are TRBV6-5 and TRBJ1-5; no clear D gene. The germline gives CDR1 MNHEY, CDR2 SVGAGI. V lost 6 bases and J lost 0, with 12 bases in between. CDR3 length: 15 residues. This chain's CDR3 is CASRRQVYSNQPQHF. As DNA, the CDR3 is TGTGCCAGCAGACGACAAGTTTATAGCAATCAGCCCCAGCATTTT.

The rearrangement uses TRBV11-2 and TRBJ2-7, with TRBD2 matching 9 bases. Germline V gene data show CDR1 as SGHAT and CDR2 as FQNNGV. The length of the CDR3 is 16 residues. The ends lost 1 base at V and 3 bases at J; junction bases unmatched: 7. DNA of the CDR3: TGTGCCAGCAGCTTAGGGGCTAGCGGGAAACTCTACGAGCAGTACTTC. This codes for CASSLGASGKLYEQYF.

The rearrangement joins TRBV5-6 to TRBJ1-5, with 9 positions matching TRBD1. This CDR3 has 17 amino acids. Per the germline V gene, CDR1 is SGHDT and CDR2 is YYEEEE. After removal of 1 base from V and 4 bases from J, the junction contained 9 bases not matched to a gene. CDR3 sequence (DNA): TGTGCCAGCAGCTTGTTGGGACAGGGTCAACGAAATCAGCCCCAGCATTTT. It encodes CASSLLGQGQRNQPQHF.

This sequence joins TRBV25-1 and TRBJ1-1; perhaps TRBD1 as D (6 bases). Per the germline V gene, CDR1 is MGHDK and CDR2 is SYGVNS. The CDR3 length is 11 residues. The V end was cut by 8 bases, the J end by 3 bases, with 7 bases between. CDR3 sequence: CASGQHTEAFF. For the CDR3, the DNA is TGTGCCAGCGGACAGCACACTGAAGCTTTCTTT. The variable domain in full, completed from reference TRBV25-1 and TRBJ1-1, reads EADIYQTPRYLVIGTGKKITLECSQTMGHDKMYWYQQDPGMELHLIHYSYGVNSTEKGDLSSESTVSRIRTEHFPLTLESARPSHTSQYLCASGQHTEAFFGQGTRLTVV.